This paragraph reports one TCR beta chain. The sample belongs to a study of OX40 agonist ivuxolimab in advanced cancers. Study as a whole: Intravenous ivuxolimab was administered to patients every 2 weeks at 0.01 to 10 mg/kg. Patients enrolled in dose escalation were diagnosed with hepatocellular carcinoma, melanoma, renal cell or head and neck cancer.

V gave up 4 bases and J gave up 8 bases, with 18 bases separating them. The CDR3 is 15 residues long. CDR1 and CDR2 from the germline V gene are LGHNA and YSLEER. Blood samples were obtained at baseline, cycle 4 day 1, and cycle 7 day 1. Here immunoSEQ multiplex PCR was the method, and the copy in TCRdb shows in-frame clones only, minus some. The top ten clones hold over 4.5% of a sample with approximately 44,000 clones, around 80% of them seen once. Sequenced material: CD4+ or CD8+ T cells sorted from blood, taken in a trial of the OX40 agonist ivuxolimab. V usage is TRBV4-3 and J usage is TRBJ2-1; D gene uncertain. This clonotype was sampled from an adult with an advanced solid tumor such as melanoma, head and neck, liver or kidney cancer. The CDR3 nucleotides are TGCGCCAGCAGCCTCCGACCCCCAGGCAACGATGAGCAGTTCTTC. Translated, it gives CASSLRPPGNDEQFF.